This T cell receptor (beta chain) comes out of a study of human T cells and chemical hapten exposure. Overall study context: Weekly scalp doses of diphenylcyclopropenone were given to patients during the roughly 24-week study. Minor volume differences among pooled libraries chiefly drove per-sample TCR yield variation. Study conclusions and caveats: TCRs above 1 in 1000 frequency stayed constant with DPC sensitization.

Time point meaning: patch test 1, 2 weeks after DPC sensitization. As to treatment: therapeutic diphenylcyclopropenone sensitization with weekly scalp DPC. Authors' data handling: Samples ranged from roughly 20,000 to 700,000 TCRs, with a median of approximately 90,000. TCRdb itself ran the RACE reads through MiXCR, one entry per CDR3 protein. TCRdb assigned the V and J calls; the authors' analysis was not used. This sample has more than 80,000 distinct CDR3 sequences, with roughly 7.2% found just once. Comment on this clonotype: Its antigen is currently unknown.

The V gene end was trimmed by 4 bases and the J gene end by 3 bases; junction bases not matched to a gene: 2. The CDR3 contains 14 residues. Germline assignment: CDR1 MNHEY and CDR2 SMNVEV (reference sequence). Here the sequenced sample was whole blood, taken in connection with sensitization to the hapten diphenylcyclopropenone (DPC). This sequence joins TRBV27 and TRBJ2-3; 9 bases align to TRBD2. This TCR came from a woman aged 25 to 45 with alopecia areata. Some clones in this sample may be carry-over from other donors' samples. The CDR3 here is CASSSSGNTDTQYF. Written as DNA, the CDR3 is TGTGCCAGCAGTTCTAGCGGGAATACAGATACGCAGTATTTT.